This is a list of T cell receptor beta chains from one sample in a study of T cells in Graves' hyperthyroidism and ophthalmopathy. TCRdb used MiXCR to reprocess the multiplex PCR reads, holding one entry per CDR3 protein. Among more than 95,000 distinct CDR3 sequences listed, roughly 50% were seen once. The sequenced sample consisted of blood. The receptors originated from a man in his forties with Graves' hyperthyroidism. Each CDR3 is given with its conserved first and last residue. A D gene is named only where the DNA matches it firmly. The listing skips clone size in some rows; elsewhere it reads once, few, many or a size class.

V,length,size,J,D,CDR3,DNA
TRBV2,16,-,TRBJ2-5,TRBD2,CASRRGLAGLGETQYF,TGTGCCAGCAGGAGGGGACTAGCGGGGCTGGGCGAGACCCAGTACTTC
TRBV5-1,15,many,TRBJ2-3,-,CASSLEMRGTDTQYF,TGCGCCAGCAGCTTGGAGATGCGGGGCACAGATACGCAGTATTTT
TRBV7-2,16,-,TRBJ2-5,TRBD1,CASSPSRQGGRETQYF,TGTGCCAGCAGCCCCTCACGACAGGGGGGGAGGGAGACCCAGTACTTC
TRBV29-1,19,-,TRBJ2-3,TRBD2,CSVGPWGLAGGYSTDTQYF,TGCAGCGTTGGCCCCTGGGGGCTAGCGGGGGGGTATAGCACAGATACGCAGTATTTT
TRBV5-4,15,-,TRBJ2-5,-,CASRPQGGAQETQYF,TGCGCCAGCAGACCACAAGGGGGAGCTCAAGAGACCCAGTACTTC
TRBV10-2,14,many,TRBJ1-1,-,CASRETGRETEAFF,TGCGCCAGCAGGGAAACAGGGAGGGAAACTGAAGCTTTCTTT
TRBV20-1,14,-,TRBJ2-2,-,CSASHSTGTGELFF,TGCAGTGCTAGCCATTCCACAGGGACCGGGGAGCTGTTTTTT
TRBV20-1,14,many,TRBJ1-5,-,CSASYGYSNQPQHF,TGCAGTGCTAGTTACGGATATAGCAATCAGCCCCAGCATTTT
TRBV20-1,13,many,TRBJ2-1,-,CSAMEGRYNEQFF,TGCAGTGCAATGGAAGGACGGTACAATGAGCAGTTCTTC
TRBV28,13,many,TRBJ2-3,TRBD1,CASSLQGAYTQYF,TGTGCCAGCAGTCTACAGGGGGCGTATACGCAGTATTTT
TRBV5-6,13,many,TRBJ2-1,-,CASSLRPANEQFF,TGTGCCAGCAGCTTGAGGCCGGCCAATGAGCAGTTCTTC
TRBV19,15,many,TRBJ2-2,TRBD2,CASSYPGGYTGELFF,TGTGCCAGTAGTTACCCGGGAGGGTACACCGGGGAGCTGTTTTTT
TRBV7-9,16,-,TRBJ2-5,-,CASSSVESYTGETQYF,TGTGCCAGCAGTTCAGTAGAGAGTTACACCGGGGAGACCCAGTACTTC
TRBV7-3,14,-,TRBJ1-1,TRBD1,CASSGTGLGTEAFF,TGTGCCAGCAGCGGGACAGGGCTGGGCACTGAAGCTTTCTTT
TRBV29-1,14,many,TRBJ2-1,-,CSVDTQGSYNEQFF,TGCAGCGTTGACACACAAGGCTCCTACAATGAGCAGTTCTTC
TRBV11-2,15,many,TRBJ2-7,-,CASSLERLARTEQYF,TGTGCCAGCAGCTTAGAAAGGCTAGCTCGGACCGAGCAGTACTTC
TRBV15,15,-,TRBJ2-5,TRBD1,CATSRDRTGGETQYF,TGTGCCACCAGCAGAGATCGGACAGGGGGAGAGACCCAGTACTTC
TRBV29-1,10,-,TRBJ1-2,-,CSAQDVSYTF,TGCAGCGCCCAGGACGTTAGCTACACCTTC
TRBV13,17,few,TRBJ2-1,-,CASSPPSRAGSYNEQFF,TGTGCCAGCAGCCCCCCCTCCCGGGCCGGCTCCTACAATGAGCAGTTCTTC
TRBV9,16,many,TRBJ2-2,TRBD2,CASSAPGAGGSGELFF,TGTGCCAGCAGCGCCCCAGGGGCGGGAGGGTCCGGGGAGCTGTTTTTT
TRBV13,14,many,TRBJ1-2,-,CASSRGAANYGYTF,TGTGCCAGCAGCCGAGGAGCAGCTAACTATGGCTACACCTTC
TRBV7-2,13,many,TRBJ2-7,-,CASSSSGGYEQYF,TGTGCCAGCAGCTCTTCGGGCGGCTACGAGCAGTACTTC
TRBV7-2,12,once,TRBJ2-1,-,CASSLPTREQFF,TGTGCCAGCAGCCTACCGACTAGAGAGCAGTTCTTC
TRBV20-1,13,-,TRBJ2-1,TRBD2,CSARTSVFNEQFF,TGCAGTGCTCGGACTAGCGTATTCAATGAGCAGTTCTTC
TRBV27,15,few,TRBJ1-6,TRBD1,CASSLWDRANSPLHF,TGTGCCAGCAGTTTATGGGACAGGGCTAATTCACCCCTCCACTTT
TRBV2,14,-,TRBJ2-1,TRBD2,CASSVSSGRVEQFF,TGTGCCAGCAGTGTATCTAGCGGGAGGGTTGAGCAGTTCTTC